The rows below give T cell receptor beta chains drawn from one sample of a study of regulatory T cells in long-lasting Graves disease. MiXCR was run by TCRdb on the multiplex PCR reads, yielding one entry per CDR3 protein. The sample includes 600,000 to 850,000 distinct CDR3 sequences, 25% to 35% of them seen just once. Sample: peripheral blood mononuclear cells (PBMCs), taken when the disease was refractory, from a patient treated with antithyroid drugs. These receptors were obtained from a female donor with Graves disease. Each CDR3 is given with its conserved first and last residue. The D gene is left open where the match is weak. The size entry is marked missing in some rows and otherwise reads once, few, many or a size class.

D | J | size | V | CDR3 | DNA
. | TRBJ2-2 | . | TRBV30 | CAWSGGTGELFF | TGTGCCTGGAGTGGGGGCACCGGGGAGCTGTTTTTT
. | TRBJ1-5 | many | TRBV6-2/TRBV6-3 | CASSEAVDLGGAVQPQHF | TGTGCCAGCAGTGAAGCGGTAGATTTAGGGGGGGCAGTTCAGCCCCAGCATTTT
. | TRBJ1-1 | once | TRBV5-1 | CASSLQVTNTEAFF | TGCGCCAGCAGCTTGCAGGTGACGAACACTGAAGCTTTCTTT
. | TRBJ1-4 | . | TRBV30 | CAWSAKHLATNEKLFF | TGTGCCTGGAGTGCTAAACACTTGGCAACTAATGAAAAACTGTTTTTT
. | TRBJ1-1 | few | TRBV11-3 | CASSLGSTYTEAFF | TGTGCCAGCAGCTTAGGGTCCACCTACACTGAAGCTTTCTTT
TRBD2 | TRBJ2-5 | . | TRBV6-2/TRBV6-3 | CASSYDGTSGRMETQYF | TGTGCCAGCAGTTACGACGGGACTAGCGGGAGAATGGAGACCCAGTACTTC
. | TRBJ2-7 | . | TRBV28 | CASSFSRAYEQYF | TGTGCCAGCAGTTTTAGCAGGGCCTACGAGCAGTACTTC
. | TRBJ1-2 | few | TRBV11-1 | CASSHRESYGYTF | TGTGCCAGCAGCCACCGGGAGAGCTATGGCTACACCTTC
. | TRBJ2-7 | few | TRBV6-4 | CASSQESNSYEQYF | TGTGCCAGCAGTCAGGAGTCTAACTCCTACGAGCAGTACTTC
. | TRBJ1-1 | many | TRBV2 | CASSATVDSLNTEAFF | TGTGCCAGCAGCGCAACTGTCGACAGCCTGAACACTGAAGCTTTCTTT
. | TRBJ1-5 | . | TRBV6-5 | CASSYDGPNQPQHF | TGTGCCAGCAGTTATGACGGCCCGAATCAGCCCCAGCATTTT
TRBD1 | TRBJ2-2 | . | TRBV6-4 | CASSERAGGNTGELFF | TGTGCCAGCAGTGAACGGGCAGGGGGAAACACCGGGGAGCTGTTTTTT
TRBD2 | TRBJ2-2 | few | TRBV6-1 | CASSPGRGRLTGELFF | TGTGCCAGCAGTCCCGGGCGCGGGAGATTAACCGGGGAGCTGTTTTTT
. | TRBJ1-1 | few | TRBV5-1 | CASSPQGRGPEAFF | TGCGCCAGCAGCCCCCAGGGTCGAGGGCCTGAAGCTTTCTTT
. | TRBJ1-6 | . | TRBV7-9 | CASSLGFQGSYNSPLHF | TGTGCCAGCAGCTTAGGGTTCCAGGGGTCCTATAATTCACCCCTCCACTTT
TRBD1 | TRBJ1-4 | . | TRBV12-3/TRBV12-4 | CASSPRGRVEKLFF | TGTGCCAGCAGTCCCAGGGGGAGGGTTGAAAAACTGTTTTTT
. | TRBJ1-5 | . | TRBV12-3/TRBV12-4 | CASTWTENQPQHF | TGTGCCAGCACCTGGACAGAAAATCAGCCCCAGCATTTT
TRBD1 | TRBJ1-5 | . | TRBV28 | CASSPLTGGAQPQHF | TGTGCCAGCAGTCCCCTCACAGGGGGCGCTCAGCCCCAGCATTTT
. | TRBJ1-2 | many | TRBV28 | CASSLFGQGANYGYTF | TGTGCCAGCAGTTTATTTGGGCAGGGAGCTAACTATGGCTACACCTTC
. | TRBJ1-1 | once | TRBV3-1 | CASSVNPGRGEAFF | TGTGCCAGCAGCGTGAACCCGGGACGGGGCGAAGCTTTCTTT
. | TRBJ2-5 | few | TRBV27 | CASSFHRGGKKGQETQYF | TGTGCCAGCAGTTTCCACAGGGGCGGGAAGAAGGGACAAGAGACCCAGTACTTC
. | TRBJ1-1 | . | TRBV29-1 | CSVLTDIPAEAFF | TGCAGCGTATTGACAGATATACCAGCTGAAGCTTTCTTT
. | TRBJ1-1 | few | TRBV13 | CASSCRLGTECMNTEAFF | TGTGCCAGCAGCTGTCGCCTCGGGACGGAGTGCATGAACACTGAAGCTTTCTTT
. | TRBJ2-7 | . | TRBV30 | CAWSLGSSYEQYF | TGTGCCTGGAGTTTAGGGTCTAGTTACGAGCAGTACTTC
. | TRBJ2-3 | few | TRBV2 | CASSAQGSTDTQYF | TGTGCCAGCAGTGCTCAGGGTAGCACAGATACGCAGTATTTT
TRBD1 | TRBJ1-6 | many | TRBV6-5 | CASSYSGTGDSPLHF | TGTGCCAGCAGTTACTCCGGGACAGGGGATTCACCCCTCCACTTT
. | TRBJ1-6 | few | TRBV3-1 | CASSQVQNSPLHF | TGTGCCAGCAGCCAAGTTCAGAATTCACCCCTCCACTTT
TRBD2 | TRBJ2-5 | . | TRBV6-2/TRBV6-3 | CASSESRGGGETQYF | TGTGCCAGCAGTGAAAGCCGCGGGGGGGGGGAGACCCAGTACTTC
TRBD2 | TRBJ2-7 | . | TRBV7-9 | CASSTSGLSSYEQYF | TGTGCCAGCAGCACTAGCGGGCTTAGCTCCTACGAGCAGTACTTC
. | TRBJ1-2 | few | TRBV28 | CATRADDGYTF | TGTGCCACCCGGGCCGACGATGGCTACACCTTC
. | TRBJ1-4 | many | TRBV2 | CASSEARRDTANEKLFF | TGTGCCAGCAGTGAAGCTCGTAGGGACACGGCTAATGAAAAACTGTTTTTT
TRBD2 | TRBJ2-5 | . | TRBV19 | CASSSSSGTETQYF | TGTGCCAGTAGTTCATCTAGCGGGACAGAGACCCAGTACTTC
. | TRBJ1-1 | many | TRBV5-5 | CASSSTGPPGPEAFF | TGTGCCAGCAGCTCCACAGGGCCCCCAGGACCTGAAGCTTTCTTT
. | TRBJ1-2 | . | TRBV12-3/TRBV12-4 | CASSLTRNGYTF | TGTGCCAGCAGTTTGACGCGAAATGGCTACACCTTC
TRBD1 | TRBJ1-1 | few | TRBV5-1 | CASRDGQDWGNTEAFF | TGCGCCAGCAGAGACGGACAGGACTGGGGTAACACTGAAGCTTTCTTT
. | TRBJ1-1 | many | TRBV30 | CASPGRGGTEAFF | TGTGCCTCCCCCGGCAGGGGAGGCACTGAAGCTTTCTTT
. | TRBJ1-5 | many | TRBV2 | CASSRRQVSNQPQHF | TGTGCCAGCAGCCGAAGACAGGTGAGCAATCAGCCCCAGCATTTT
. | TRBJ1-1 | . | TRBV3-1 | CASSHLGNTEAFF | TGTGCCAGCAGCCACTTGGGGAACACTGAAGCTTTCTTT
. | TRBJ2-3 | . | TRBV7-9 | CASSQDSTDTQYF | TGTGCCAGCAGCCAGGACAGCACAGATACGCAGTATTTT
. | TRBJ1-2 | . | TRBV6-1 | CASKGGDPGYTF | TGTGCCAGCAAGGGCGGGGACCCCGGCTACACCTTC
. | TRBJ2-5 | many | TRBV3-1 | CASSQAETQYF | TGTGCCAGCAGCCAAGCAGAGACCCAGTACTTC
. | TRBJ1-2 | . | TRBV12-3/TRBV12-4 | CASSQRELIGSDYGYTF | TGTGCCAGCAGCCAAAGGGAGTTGATAGGGTCAGACTATGGCTACACCTTC
TRBD2 | TRBJ2-3 | . | TRBV6-1 | CASRRGLAGLTDTQYF | TGTGCCAGCAGGAGGGGACTAGCGGGACTGACAGATACGCAGTATTTT
. | TRBJ2-5 | . | TRBV3-1 | CASSQYEETQYF | TGTGCCAGCAGCCAGTACGAAGAGACCCAGTACTTC
TRBD1 | TRBJ1-2 | . | TRBV28 | CASSQGTAIGYTF | TGTGCCAGCAGTCAGGGGACAGCCATAGGCTACACCTTC
TRBD1 | TRBJ2-7 | few | TRBV6-1 | CASSSSASRQGVGFYEQYF | TGTGCCAGTTCCTCGAGCGCAAGCCGACAGGGGGTAGGATTCTACGAGCAGTACTTC
. | TRBJ2-2 | few | TRBV5-5 | CASSFIGGNTGELFF | TGTGCCAGCAGCTTCATTGGAGGGAACACCGGGGAGCTGTTTTTT
TRBD1 | TRBJ2-2 | few | TRBV7-3 | CASSRPGQGGTGELFF | TGTGCCAGCAGCCGACCGGGACAGGGAGGTACCGGGGAGCTGTTTTTT
TRBD1 | TRBJ1-4 | many | TRBV2 | CASSKTGELREKLFF | TGTGCCAGCAGTAAGACAGGGGAACTAAGAGAAAAACTGTTTTTT
. | TRBJ1-4 | few | TRBV29-1 | CSVERAGGKLFF | TGCAGCGTTGAGCGCGCCGGGGGGAAACTGTTTTTT
. | TRBJ1-1 | few | TRBV11-2 | CASSLAPGTGEAFF | TGTGCCAGCAGCTTGGCCCCCGGGACCGGAGAAGCTTTCTTT
. | TRBJ1-1 | . | TRBV12-3/TRBV12-4 | CASSRGGGLDTEAFF | TGTGCCAGCAGTCGGGGGGGGGGGCTTGACACTGAAGCTTTCTTT
TRBD2 | TRBJ2-7 | . | TRBV6-1 | CASSQGLAEHYEQYF | TGTGCCAGCAGTCAAGGACTAGCGGAGCACTACGAGCAGTACTTC
. | TRBJ1-2 | few | TRBV30 | CAWRQDSLGGYTF | TGTGCCTGGAGGCAGGACAGTCTAGGCGGCTACACCTTC
. | TRBJ2-4 | . | TRBV28 | CASSSQIVVSKTIQYF | TGTGCCAGCAGTTCCCAGATCGTTGTCTCAAAAACAATTCAGTACTTC
. | TRBJ1-4 | few | TRBV28 | CASSLPGDYEKLFF | TGTGCCAGCAGTTTACCAGGAGACTATGAAAAACTGTTTTTT
. | TRBJ1-2 | . | TRBV4-1 | CASSQVSDLGGYTF | TGCGCCAGCAGCCAAGTGTCGGACCTCGGAGGCTACACCTTC
. | TRBJ1-1 | . | TRBV4-2 | CASSQVTEGTEAFF | TGTGCCAGCAGCCAAGTAACAGAGGGTACTGAAGCTTTCTTT
. | TRBJ2-7 | many | TRBV28 | CASSLPTEFYEQYF | TGTGCCAGCAGTTTACCGACAGAATTCTACGAGCAGTACTTC